This T cell receptor (beta chain) was recorded in a study of technical replicates of blood from several donors. V was clipped by 3 bases and J by 0 bases; unmatched bases: 4. The CDR3 is made up of 16 amino acids. Germline V gene data show CDR1 as MNHEY and CDR2 as SMNVEV (reference sequence). The data were produced by immunoSEQ multiplex PCR, yet TCRdb's version contains in-frame clones alone and is incomplete. The data show tens of thousands of clones, more than 85% seen once. The J gene is TRBJ2-1, the V gene TRBV27, with TRBD2 identical over 8 bases. The sample taken for sequencing was PBMCs. The source of this sequence is a human donor in good health. Some clones in this sample may be carry-over from other donors' samples. The CDR3 DNA reads TGTGCCAGCAGTTTTGCGGGGGGATCCTCCTACAATGAGCAGTTCTTC. This translates into CASSFAGGSSYNEQFF.